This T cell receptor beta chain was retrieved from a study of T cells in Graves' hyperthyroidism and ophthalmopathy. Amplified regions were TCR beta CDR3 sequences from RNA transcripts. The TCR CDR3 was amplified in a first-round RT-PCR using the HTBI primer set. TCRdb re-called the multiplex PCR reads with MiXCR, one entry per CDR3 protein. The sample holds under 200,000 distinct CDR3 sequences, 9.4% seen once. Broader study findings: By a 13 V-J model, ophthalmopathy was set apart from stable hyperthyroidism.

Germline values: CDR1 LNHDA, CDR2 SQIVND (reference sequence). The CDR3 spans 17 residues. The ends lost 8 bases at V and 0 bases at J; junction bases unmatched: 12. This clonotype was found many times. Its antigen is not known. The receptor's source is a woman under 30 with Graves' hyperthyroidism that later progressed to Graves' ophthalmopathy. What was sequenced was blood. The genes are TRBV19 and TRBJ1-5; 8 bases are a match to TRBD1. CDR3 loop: CASQIRTGTYSNQPQHF. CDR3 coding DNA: TGTGCCAGTCAAATCCGGACAGGGACTTATAGCAATCAGCCCCAGCATTTT.